Here is one T cell receptor beta chain with its context. Its antigen is still unknown. The donor group consisted entirely of healthy Caucasians. CDR1 and CDR2 from the germline V gene are SNHLY and FYNNEI. J gave up 0 bases and V 9 bases, and 6 bases lay outside the gene matches. The CDR3 runs 14 residues. This entry belongs to a study of identical twins. Study conclusions and caveats: With abundant cord blood beta clonotypes, insertions were fewer; memory repertoires showed no such pattern. Zero-insertion findings could be partly confounded by invariant cells (MAIT and iNKT cells).

Via MiXCR, TCRdb re-called the 5' RACE reads, giving one row per CDR3 protein. The data show about 890,000 distinct CDR3 sequences, around an eighth seen once. These data also featured in a second study, about yellow fever vaccine responses in identical twins. From that paper: Twins reportedly showed a vaccine T cell response that seemed partly convergent and partly personalized.

This receptor was obtained from a woman between 18 and 30 years old in good health. This chain connects TRBV2 to TRBJ2-3; 7 nucleotides line up with TRBD2. Sequencing was performed on PBMCs. CDR3 loop: CARLRDYSTDTQYF. CDR3 bases: TGTGCCAGACTCCGGGACTACAGCACAGATACGCAGTATTTT.